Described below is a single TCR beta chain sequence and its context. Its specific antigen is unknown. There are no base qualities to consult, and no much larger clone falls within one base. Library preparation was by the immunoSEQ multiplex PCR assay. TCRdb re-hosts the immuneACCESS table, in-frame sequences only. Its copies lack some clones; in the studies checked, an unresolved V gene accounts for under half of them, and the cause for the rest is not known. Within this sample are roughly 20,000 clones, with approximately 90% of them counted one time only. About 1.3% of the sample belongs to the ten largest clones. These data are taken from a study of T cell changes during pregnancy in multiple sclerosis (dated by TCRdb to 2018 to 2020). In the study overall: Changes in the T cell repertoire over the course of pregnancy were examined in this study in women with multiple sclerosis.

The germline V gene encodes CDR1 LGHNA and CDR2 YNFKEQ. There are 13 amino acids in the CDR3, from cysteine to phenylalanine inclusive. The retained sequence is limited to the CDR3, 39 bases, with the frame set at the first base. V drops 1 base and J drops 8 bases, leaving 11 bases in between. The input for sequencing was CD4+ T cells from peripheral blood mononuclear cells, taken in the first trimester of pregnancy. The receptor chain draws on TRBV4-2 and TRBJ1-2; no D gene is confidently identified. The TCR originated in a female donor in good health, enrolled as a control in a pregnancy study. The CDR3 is CASSQGRDGGYTF. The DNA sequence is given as TGTGCCAGCAGCCAAGGCCGGGATGGCGGCTACACCTTC.